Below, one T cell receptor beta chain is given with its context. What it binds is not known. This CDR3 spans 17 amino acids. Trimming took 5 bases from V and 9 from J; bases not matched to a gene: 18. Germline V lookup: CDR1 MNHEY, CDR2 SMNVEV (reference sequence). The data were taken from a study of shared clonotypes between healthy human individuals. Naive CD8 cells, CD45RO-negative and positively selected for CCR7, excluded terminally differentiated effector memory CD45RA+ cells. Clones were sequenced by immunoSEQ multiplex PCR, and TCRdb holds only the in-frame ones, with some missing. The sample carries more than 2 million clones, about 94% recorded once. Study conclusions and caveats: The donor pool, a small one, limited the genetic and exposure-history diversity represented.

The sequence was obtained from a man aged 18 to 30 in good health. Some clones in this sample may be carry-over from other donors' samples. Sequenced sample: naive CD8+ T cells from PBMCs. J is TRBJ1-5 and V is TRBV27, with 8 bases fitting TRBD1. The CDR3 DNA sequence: TGTGCCAGCAGTCCTATACCCCCCCAGGGGGCCTCGCCGCCCCAGCATTTT. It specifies CASSPIPPQGASPPQHF.